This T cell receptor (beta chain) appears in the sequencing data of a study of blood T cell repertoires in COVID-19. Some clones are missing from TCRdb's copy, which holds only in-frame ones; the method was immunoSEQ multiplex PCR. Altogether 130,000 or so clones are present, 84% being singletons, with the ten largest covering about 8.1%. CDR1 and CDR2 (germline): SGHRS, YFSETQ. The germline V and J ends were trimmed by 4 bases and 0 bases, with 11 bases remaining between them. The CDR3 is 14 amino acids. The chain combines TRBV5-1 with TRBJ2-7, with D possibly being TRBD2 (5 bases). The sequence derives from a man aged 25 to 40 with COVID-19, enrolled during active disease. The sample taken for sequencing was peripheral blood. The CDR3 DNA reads TGCGCCAGCAGCCCCGACTATTTCTCCTACGAGCAGTACTTC. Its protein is CASSPDYFSYEQYF.